The 22 T cell receptor beta chains in this list originate from one sample, sequenced in a study of blood T cell repertoires in COVID-19. Data came from immunoSEQ multiplex PCR; TCRdb stores just in-frame clones and leaves some out. This sample has some 25,000 clones; 82% occur once, and the top ten carry 7.5% to 10%. The specimen sequenced was peripheral blood. The receptors derive from a human donor in a cohort sampled during active COVID-19.

The gene calls are TRBV7-2 and TRBJ1-1; perhaps TRBD1 as D (5 bases). This CDR3 spans 13 amino acids. Trimming pared 5 bases from V and 1 base from J, leaving 8 bases between. CDR1 is SGHTA and CDR2 is FQGNSA in the germline V gene. CDR3 sequence: CASSRGQNTEAFF. DNA of the CDR3: TGTGCCAGCAGCCGCGGACAGAACACTGAAGCTTTCTTT. The entire variable domain, with the rest obtained from reference TRBV7-2 and TRBJ1-1, is as follows: GAGVSQSPSNKVTEKGKDVELRCDPISGHTALYWYRQSLGQGLEFLIYFQGNSAPDKSGLPSDRFSAERTGGSVSTLTIQRTQQEDSAVYLCASSRGQNTEAFFGQGTRLTVV.

This chain joins TRBV7-9 and TRBJ1-2; D might be TRBD1 (6 bases). The CDR3 loop spans 15 amino acids. Trimming left V 5 bases short and J 4 bases short, with 17 bases between. Germline V gene lookup returns CDR1 SEHNR and CDR2 FQNEAQ (reference sequence). CDR3 region: CASSGPGEGIYGYTF. For the CDR3, the DNA is TGTGCCAGCAGCGGACCAGGGGAGGGGATCTATGGCTACACCTTC. Filled out from reference TRBV7-9 and TRBJ1-2, the complete variable domain reads DTGVSQNPRHKITKRGQNVTFRCDPISEHNRLYWYRQTLGQGPEFLTYFQNEAQLEKSRLLSDRFSAERPKGSFSTLEIQRTEQGDSAMYLCASSGPGEGIYGYTFGSGTRLTVV.

V and J are TRBV5-1 and TRBJ2-5; TRBD2 matches at 12 bases. With V trimmed by 1 base and J by 5 bases, 3 bases remained unmatched. The CDR3 consists of 15 residues. The germline V gene encodes CDR1 SGHRS and CDR2 YFSETQ. The CDR3 DNA follows: TGCGCCAGCAGCTTGCCTAGCGGGGGGGAGGAGACCCAGTACTTC. Its protein is CASSLPSGGEETQYF.

This clone was detected once. DNA for the CDR3: TGTGCCAGCAGTTCTCCGGGACAGGGGGCCACCGGGGAGCTGTTTTTT. This sequence encodes CASSSPGQGATGELFF. The chain is built from TRBV11-3 and TRBJ2-2; 12 nucleotides line up with TRBD1. CDR1 SGHNT and CDR2 YENEEA come from the germline V gene. The V gene end was trimmed by 6 bases and the J gene end by 4 bases; junction bases not matched to a gene: 6. The CDR3 spans 16 residues.

The chain recombines TRBV3-1 (or the pseudogene TRBV3-2) with TRBJ2-7; 11 bases align to TRBD1. With V trimmed by 1 base and J by 4 bases, 9 bases remained unmatched. Per germline, CDR1 LGHDT and CDR2 YNNKEL (reference sequence). The CDR3 is 17 amino acids. In DNA form, the CDR3 reads TGTGCCAGCAGCCAAGTCTCGGACAGGGGGCGTTTTTACGAGCAGTACTTC. As protein: CASSQVSDRGRFYEQYF.

The chain recombines TRBV24-1 with TRBJ2-7, with TRBD2 matching 7 bases. The CDR3 sequence is 15 residues long. V dropped 0 bases and J dropped 2; count of bases not matched to a gene: 3. Germline CDR1 KGHDR, CDR2 SFDVKD. CDR3 nucleotides: TGTGCCACCAGTGATTTGGGACTAGGTCCCTACGAGCAGTACTTC. Translation gives CATSDLGLGPYEQYF.

The chain links TRBV7-9 to TRBJ1-6; 7 bases are a match to TRBD1. The CDR3 covers 15 residues. V shed 0 bases and J 7 bases; nucleotides not matched to a gene: 3. Germline values: CDR1 SEHNR, CDR2 FQNEAQ (reference sequence). The CDR3 spells CASSLAGQSNSPLHF. Written as DNA, the CDR3 is TGTGCCAGCAGCTTAGCGGGACAGTCAAATTCACCCCTCCACTTT.

The chain links TRBV24-1 to TRBJ2-3, with 12 bases aligning to TRBD1. The CDR3 contains 15 residues. Per germline, CDR1 KGHDR and CDR2 SFDVKD. V shed 1 base and J 8 bases; nucleotides not matched to a gene: 3. The CDR3: CATSDLRDRGLTQYF. In DNA form, the CDR3 reads TGTGCCACCAGTGATTTAAGGGACAGGGGGCTTACGCAGTATTTT.

The chain combines TRBV7-2 with TRBJ1-2, with D unclear. CDR1 SGHTA and CDR2 FQGNSA come from the germline V gene. The V gene lost 7 bases and the J gene lost 1 base, with 10 bases spanning the gap. The CDR3 runs to 13 residues. The CDR3 DNA is TGTGCCAGCACCACGAGCTTTAACTATGGCTACACCTTC. Protein: CASTTSFNYGYTF.

Written as DNA, the CDR3 is TGTGCCAGCTCAACCGGGACTAGCGGTGGAAAGACCCAGTACTTC. Translation gives CASSTGTSGGKTQYF. The chain has TRBV18 and TRBJ2-5; 11 bases fit TRBD2. This CDR3 comprises 15 residues. The V gene end was trimmed by 5 bases and the J gene end by 6 bases; junction bases not matched to a gene: 8. Germline CDR1 KGHSH, CDR2 LQKENI.

Notes on this clone: Other DNA sequences from this sample encode an identical CDR3 as well. This sequence joins TRBV9 and TRBJ2-5; 9 bases are a match to TRBD1. V was pared by 0 bases and J by 4 bases, with 4 bases of the junction left unmatched. This CDR3 has 15 residues. CDR1 and CDR2 from the germline V gene are SGDLS and YYNGEE. The CDR3 region has the DNA TGTGCCAGCAGCGTAGGGACAGGGGTTGGAGAGACCCAGTACTTC. Protein sequence: CASSVGTGVGETQYF.

The chain combines TRBV28 with TRBJ1-4, with 7 bases lining up with TRBD1. CDR3 length equals 12 residues. The junction had 6 bases not matched to a gene; V was cut back by 6 bases and J by 11 bases. Germline-derived CDR1 and CDR2 are MDHEN and SYDVKM. The CDR3 DNA reads TGTGCCAGCAGGAATCCAGGGGGGAAACTGTTTTTT. The encoded protein is CASRNPGGKLFF.

This chain joins TRBV12-3 or TRBV12-4 and TRBJ1-1; 7 bases are shared with TRBD1. This CDR3 region has 13 residues. Trimming took 8 bases from V and 5 from J; bases not matched to a gene: 8. The chain's CDR3 is CASGTALRTEAFF. DNA of the CDR3: TGTGCCAGCGGGACAGCCCTGAGGACTGAAGCTTTCTTT.

This chain connects TRBV24-1 to TRBJ2-2, with a possible D match to TRBD2 (6 bases). Germline CDR1 reads KGHDR; CDR2 reads SFDVKD. This CDR3 spans 16 amino acids. V gave up 5 bases and J gave up 1 base, with 13 bases separating them. The CDR3 loop is CATSGPRRVNTGELFF. CDR3 bases: TGTGCCACCAGTGGTCCTCGGAGGGTGAACACCGGGGAGCTGTTTTTT.

The chain employs TRBV30 and TRBJ2-7, with unresolved D. The CDR3 totals 13 residues. Trimming took off 0 bases at V and 0 bases at J, with 6 bases between the two ends. The germline gives CDR1 GTSNPN, CDR2 SVGIG (reference sequence). The CDR3 here is CAWSVSLSYEQYF. The CDR3 DNA sequence: TGTGCCTGGAGTGTGAGTCTCTCCTACGAGCAGTACTTC.

J is TRBJ2-5 and V is TRBV28, with TRBD2 matching 12 bases. Trimming took 8 bases from V and 3 from J; bases not matched to a gene: 7. Germline CDR1 and CDR2: MDHEN and SYDVKM. This CDR3 has 15 amino acids. The DNA for the CDR3 is TGTGCCAGCCGCCTAGCGGGGGGGGTGGAAGAGACCCAGTACTTC. Translation: CASRLAGGVEETQYF.

J is TRBJ1-1 and V is TRBV30; the match to TRBD1 covers 7 bases. CDR1 is GTSNPN, CDR2 SVGIG, per germline (reference sequence). V lost 7 bases and J lost 2; bases outside the gene matches: 10. The CDR3 has 14 amino acids. The CDR3 region is CASSWRGLNTEAFF. CDR3 bases: TGTGCCTCCTCGTGGAGGGGGCTTAACACTGAAGCTTTCTTT.

V gene TRBV5-1 combines with J gene TRBJ1-2; D uncertain. The V gene's germline CDR1 is SGHRS and CDR2 YFSETQ. The germline V and J ends were trimmed by 4 bases and 8 bases, with 18 bases remaining between them. The CDR3 is 14 amino acids. The CDR3 protein is CASSATVQTGGYTF. CDR3 nucleotide sequence: TGCGCCAGCAGCGCGACGGTCCAGACGGGAGGCTACACCTTC.

The chain combines TRBV11-2 with TRBJ1-1; D gene unclear. The CDR3 loop spans 13 amino acids. From germline, CDR1 is SGHAT and CDR2 FQNNGV. The V end was cut by 5 bases, the J end by 1 base, with 8 bases between. CDR3 sequence: CASSLNWNTEAFF. Here the CDR3 DNA reads TGTGCCAGCAGCCTTAATTGGAACACTGAAGCTTTCTTT.

V usage is TRBV5-4 and J usage is TRBJ1-2; 7 bases line up with TRBD1. Germline V gives CDR1 SGHNT, CDR2 YYREEE (reference sequence). The CDR3 consists of 13 residues. V was clipped by 4 bases and J by 8 bases; unmatched bases: 8. The CDR3 DNA is TGTGCCAGCAGCCCCGGACAGGAGGGGGGCTACACCTTC. Its protein product is CASSPGQEGGYTF.

The chain carries TRBV10-3 and TRBJ2-3, with D tentatively TRBD2 (6 bases). The CDR3 totals 15 residues. The ends were cut back, 1 base at V and 0 bases at J, with 8 bases in the middle. Looked up from germline, CDR1 is ENHRY and CDR2 is SYGVKD. The CDR3, as DNA: TGTGCCATCAGTGAGTGGCGGGACAGCACAGATACGCAGTATTTT. Its protein is CAISEWRDSTDTQYF.

The J gene is TRBJ1-5, the V gene TRBV4-2; perhaps TRBD1 as D (6 bases). In germline, CDR1 is LGHNA, CDR2 YNFKEQ. The CDR3 is 16 amino acids. The V end lost 4 bases, the J end lost 0 bases, and 13 bases lay between the germline ends. The CDR3 DNA reads TGTGCCAGCAGCCCCCAGACAGGATATAGCAATCAGCCCCAGCATTTT. Translating it yields CASSPQTGYSNQPQHF.